The T cell receptor beta chain described here comes from a study of cytomegalovirus exposure and HLA in healthy donors. The table lists this clone with a few counts. Assay: immunoSEQ multiplex PCR; the TCRdb copy retains only in-frame clones and omits some. The sample has about 140,000 clones; roughly nine tenths are singletons. The CDR3 contains 14 residues. Trimming shortened V by 5 bases and J by 2 bases, and 12 bases separated the two germline ends. Germline CDR1 SGHTA, CDR2 FQGNSA. The sample taken for sequencing was PBMCs. The V call is TRBV7-2, the J call TRBJ2-5; D is unresolved. This clonotype originated in a man between 18 and 35 years old in good health and CMV-seronegative. In nucleotides, the CDR3 is TGTGCCAGCAGCCCGTCTTACTTACAAGAGACCCAGTACTTC. Translating it yields CASSPSYLQETQYF.